One sample yielded the 22 T cell receptor beta chains listed below, sequenced in a study of T cell clonotyping in hematopoietic cell transplantation. Measured with immunoSEQ multiplex PCR; TCRdb has only the in-frame clones, and not every one. The table has about 36,000 clones, 88% seen once. The specimen sequenced was peripheral blood mononuclear cells. Every receptor here comes from a woman aged 40 to 50 in good health. Some clones in this sample may be carry-over from other donors' samples.

The rearrangement uses TRBV27 and TRBJ2-7; D is ambiguous. Per germline, CDR1 MNHEY and CDR2 SMNVEV (reference sequence). V lost 8 bases, J lost 4 bases, and 3 bases lay in between. This CDR3 spans 9 amino acids. For the CDR3, the DNA is TGTGCCAGCGGGTACGAGCAGTACTTC. As protein: CASGYEQYF.

The chain couples TRBV7-9 to TRBJ2-1, with 8 bases that match TRBD2. Germline V gene data show CDR1 as SEHNR and CDR2 as FQNEAQ (reference sequence). This CDR3 is 15 amino acids long. V lost 5 bases and J lost 0; bases outside the gene matches: 3. DNA of the CDR3: TGTGCCAGCAGCAAAAGCGGGAGCTCCTACAATGAGCAGTTCTTC. Translated: CASSKSGSSYNEQFF.

Written as DNA, the CDR3 is TGCGCCAGCAGCCAAGGAGGTGCGGAGAACACTGAAGCTTTCTTT. Translating it yields CASSQGGAENTEAFF. This chain links TRBV4-3 with TRBJ1-1, with D hard to call. Germline V CDR1 and CDR2: LGHNA, YSLEER. The CDR3 is made up of 15 amino acids. The V end was cut by 1 base, the J end by 1 base, with 10 bases between.

The V gene is TRBV5-1, the J gene TRBJ2-3; 12 bases line up with TRBD2. Per germline, CDR1 SGHRS and CDR2 YFSETQ. The CDR3 is 16 amino acids. Trimming at V came to 3 bases and at J to 4 bases, leaving 6 bases not matched to a gene. The CDR3 protein is CASSSSSGRDSDTQYF. The CDR3 DNA reads as TGCGCCAGCAGCTCCTCTAGCGGGAGGGACTCAGATACGCAGTATTTT. The whole variable domain, remainder taken from reference TRBV5-1 and TRBJ2-3, is KAGVTQTPRYLIKTRGQQVTLSCSPISGHRSVSWYQQTPGQGLQFLFEYFSETQRNKGNFPGRFSGRQFSNSRSEMNVSTLELGDSALYLCASSSSSGRDSDTQYFGPGTRLTVL.

This rearrangement joins TRBV29-1 to TRBJ2-3; no definite D call. Germline V lookup: CDR1 SQVTM, CDR2 ANQGSEA. The CDR3 sequence is 15 residues long. V dropped 4 bases and J dropped 0 bases, with 14 bases sitting between them. CDR3 sequence: CSVGMAATSTDTQYF. The CDR3 region has the DNA TGCAGCGTTGGTATGGCGGCAACTAGCACAGATACGCAGTATTTT.

V is TRBV7-3 and J is TRBJ2-2, with D unresolved. V was trimmed by 7 bases and J by 2 bases, leaving 8 bases between them. Per germline, CDR1 SGHTA and CDR2 FQGTGA. The CDR3 loop spans 13 amino acids. DNA for the CDR3: TGTGCCAGCACCGATAAAAACACCGGGGAGCTGTTTTTT. This gives the protein CASTDKNTGELFF. The full variable domain, its missing parts supplied by reference TRBV7-3 and TRBJ2-2, is GAGVSQTPSNKVTEKGKYVELRCDPISGHTALYWYRQSLGQGPEFLIYFQGTGAADDSGLPNDRFFAVRPEGSVSTLKIQRTERGDSAVYLCASTDKNTGELFFGEGSRLTVL.

The chain links TRBV6-5 to TRBJ1-2; the match to TRBD1 covers 9 bases. Germline V lookup: CDR1 MNHEY, CDR2 SVGAGI. There are 15 residues in the CDR3. J lost 3 bases, V lost 2 bases, and 4 bases had no gene match. As DNA, the CDR3 is TGTGCCAGCAGTTACCTGGGGACAGGGCACTATGGCTACACCTTC. Translated: CASSYLGTGHYGYTF.

The chain is built from TRBV28 and TRBJ2-3; no definite D call. Trimming took 5 bases from V and 6 from J, leaving 3 bases between them. CDR3 length equals 10 residues. Germline assignment: CDR1 MDHEN and CDR2 SYDVKM. CDR3 loop: CASSVDTQYF. The CDR3, as DNA: TGTGCCAGCAGTGTGGATACGCAGTATTTT. Using reference TRBV28 and TRBJ2-3 for the parts outside the CDR3, the full variable domain is DVKVTQSSRYLVKRTGEKVFLECVQDMDHENMFWYRQDPGLGLRLIYFSYDVKMKEKGDIPEGYSVSREKKERFSLILESASTNQTSMYLCASSVDTQYFGPGTRLTVL.

The rearrangement links TRBV6-5 to TRBJ2-7, with D perhaps TRBD1 or TRBD2 (6 bases each). Germline V gene data show CDR1 as MNHEY and CDR2 as SVGAGI. This CDR3 has 13 residues. V lost 7 bases, J lost 3 bases, and 13 bases lay in between. CDR3 sequence (DNA): TGTGCCAGCACCATTGAGGGGGGCTACGAGCAGTACTTC. It specifies CASTIEGGYEQYF.

This chain links TRBV15 with TRBJ1-2; tentatively, D is TRBD1 (5 bases). Germline V CDR1 and CDR2: LNHNV, YYDKDF (reference sequence). The CDR3 contains 14 residues. V was pared by 1 base and J by 5 bases, with 11 bases between. CDR3 sequence: CATSRGRSGYGYTF. CDR3 DNA: TGTGCCACCAGCAGAGGAAGGTCAGGGTATGGCTACACCTTC.

The rearrangement links TRBV19 to TRBJ1-1; 8 bases agree with TRBD1. This CDR3 spans 13 amino acids. V lost 1 base, J lost 11 bases, and 6 bases stayed unmatched. CDR1 and CDR2 from the germline V gene are LNHDA and SQIVND (reference sequence). The CDR3 sequence: CASSIGNRGFAFF. The CDR3 DNA reads as TGTGCCAGTAGTATAGGAAACAGGGGGTTTGCTTTCTTT.

The chain uses TRBV6-5 and TRBJ1-2, with no clear D. Per germline, CDR1 MNHEY and CDR2 SVGAGI. The V gene lost 1 base and the J gene lost 8 bases, with 5 bases spanning the gap. The CDR3 is 11 amino acids. CDR3 loop: CASSYLGGYTF. The CDR3 region has the DNA TGTGCCAGCAGTTACTTAGGCGGCTACACCTTC.

The chain joins TRBV27 to TRBJ1-1; D is unresolved. V was clipped by 3 bases and J by 1 base, with 6 bases between them. The germline gives CDR1 MNHEY, CDR2 SMNVEV (reference sequence). This CDR3 contains 13 residues. CDR3 DNA: TGTGCCAGCAGTTTCGGGCCGAACACTGAAGCTTTCTTT. Translated, it gives CASSFGPNTEAFF.

V is TRBV5-4 and J is TRBJ1-3; D gene uncertain. This CDR3 is 15 amino acids long. Germline lookup yields CDR1 SGHNT and CDR2 YYREEE (reference sequence). Trimming left V 4 bases short and J 2 bases short, with 13 bases between. For the CDR3, the DNA is TGTGCCAGCAGCCGTACAACCTCCCCTGGAAACACCATATATTTT. Amino acids: CASSRTTSPGNTIYF. The full variable domain, rest sourced from reference TRBV5-4 and TRBJ1-3, is ETGVTQSPTHLIKTRGQQVTLRCSSQSGHNTVSWYQQALGQGPQFIFQYYREEENGRGNFPPRFSGLQFPNYSSELNVNALELDDSALYLCASSRTTSPGNTIYFGEGSWLTVV.

The chain uses TRBV5-6 and TRBJ1-1, with TRBD1 identical over 7 bases. V shed 2 bases, J shed 0 bases, and the junction held 13 bases outside the gene matches. The CDR3 runs 18 residues. Per the germline V gene, CDR1 is SGHDT and CDR2 is YYEEEE. The CDR3 is CASSFLTGAEGMNTEAFF. DNA for the CDR3: TGTGCCAGCAGCTTCCTAACAGGGGCCGAGGGAATGAACACTGAAGCTTTCTTT. Looking up the rest from reference TRBV5-6 and TRBJ1-1 gives the full variable domain: DAGVTQSPTHLIKTRGQQVTLRCSPKSGHDTVSWYQQALGQGPQFIFQYYEEEERQRGNFPDRFSGHQFPNYSSELNVNALLLGDSALYLCASSFLTGAEGMNTEAFFGQGTRLTVV.

V usage is TRBV2 and J usage is TRBJ2-7, with unresolved D. The V end lost 7 bases, the J end lost 7 bases, and 20 bases lay between the germline ends. The CDR3 is 14 residues long. Germline values: CDR1 SNHLY, CDR2 FYNNEI. The CDR3 sequence: CASIPTTVSREQYF. The DNA for the CDR3 is TGTGCCAGCATTCCCACAACAGTCTCCCGGGAGCAGTACTTC.

The J gene is TRBJ1-1, the V gene TRBV30, with TRBD1 matching 11 bases. This CDR3 has 16 residues. Losses at the gene ends were 1 base for V and 1 base for J; bases not matched to a gene: 5. The V gene's germline CDR1 is GTSNPN and CDR2 SVGIG (reference sequence). In DNA form, the CDR3 reads TGTGCCTGGAGTGGGGGGACAGGGGGACCGAACACTGAAGCTTTCTTT. It translates to CAWSGGTGGPNTEAFF. Supplemented by reference TRBV30 and TRBJ1-1, the full variable domain reads SQTIHQWPATLVQPVGSPLSLECTVEGTSNPNLYWYRQAAGRGLQLLFYSVGIGQISSEVPQNLSASRPQDRQFILSSKKLLLSDSGFYLCAWSGGTGGPNTEAFFGQGTRLTVV.

The rearrangement uses TRBV6-5 and TRBJ1-1; D call uncertain. The ends were cut back, 0 bases at V and 6 bases at J, with 11 bases in the middle. This CDR3 contains 14 residues. The germline CDR1 and CDR2 sequences are MNHEY and SVGAGI. The CDR3 coding sequence is TGTGCCAGCAGTTACTCCTCGTGGACCTCTGAAGCTTTCTTT. Its translation: CASSYSSWTSEAFF.

The rearrangement uses TRBV9 and TRBJ1-1; a weak D match, TRBD1 (5 bases). The CDR3 covers 13 residues. Germline loops: CDR1 SGDLS, CDR2 YYNGEE. The germline V and J ends were trimmed by 6 bases and 4 bases, with 13 bases remaining between them. CDR3 in amino acids: CASTWGGTTEAFF. The CDR3 coding sequence is TGTGCCAGCACCTGGGGGGGGACCACTGAAGCTTTCTTT.

The chain recombines TRBV14 with TRBJ1-1; no definite D call. Trimming removed 3 bases from V and 0 bases from J, with 5 bases in between. The CDR3 length is 13 residues. Per the germline V gene, CDR1 is SGHDN and CDR2 is FVKESK. As DNA, the CDR3 is TGTGCCAGCAGCCAGGGGATGAACACTGAAGCTTTCTTT. Translation gives CASSQGMNTEAFF. Full variable domain (missing parts from reference TRBV14 and TRBJ1-1): EAGVTQFPSHSVIEKGQTVTLRCDPISGHDNLYWYRRVMGKEIKFLLHFVKESKQDESGMPNNRFLAERTGGTYSTLKVQPAELEDSGVYFCASSQGMNTEAFFGQGTRLTVV.

This sequence joins TRBV14 and TRBJ2-3; no firm D call. Trimming cost V 3 bases and J 6 bases, with 1 base left between them. The CDR3 has 10 residues. Per the germline V gene, CDR1 is SGHDN and CDR2 is FVKESK. CDR3 coding DNA: TGTGCCAGCAGCCACGATACGCAGTATTTT. Protein product: CASSHDTQYF.

V and J are TRBV7-2 and TRBJ2-3, with 10 bases that match TRBD2. This CDR3 has 14 amino acids. CDR1 and CDR2 from the germline V gene are SGHTA and FQGNSA. V shed 3 bases and J 8 bases; nucleotides not matched to a gene: 5. Here the CDR3 DNA reads TGTGCCAGCAGCTTGACTAGCGGGCGTAGTACGCAGTATTTT. Amino acid sequence: CASSLTSGRSTQYF. The full variable domain, its missing parts supplied by reference TRBV7-2 and TRBJ2-3, is GAGVSQSPSNKVTEKGKDVELRCDPISGHTALYWYRQSLGQGLEFLIYFQGNSAPDKSGLPSDRFSAERTGGSVSTLTIQRTQQEDSAVYLCASSLTSGRSTQYFGPGTRLTVL.